These 2 T cell receptor beta chains share one sample of origin, sequenced in a study of T-cell reconstitution after alpha-beta-depleted transplantation in children. Unique molecular identifiers were incorporated into the prepared TCRbeta library. TCRdb recomputed calls from the PCR reads with MiXCR, one row per CDR3 protein. Found here are hundreds of thousands of distinct CDR3 sequences, roughly 14% of them singletons; the top ten hold 0.79%. The source was PBMCs, collected before TCRalphabeta/CD19-depleted stem cell transplant. The receptor source for this set is a girl aged 2 to 10 with congenital amegakaryocytic thrombocytopenia, due to receive a stem cell transplant.

This clonotype appeared many times. This chain connects TRBV11-2 to TRBJ1-1, with D possibly TRBD1 on 5 matching bases. Trimming took 3 bases from V and 6 from J, leaving 11 bases between them. Germline CDR1 is SGHAT and CDR2 is FQNNGV. The CDR3 is 13 amino acids. In nucleotides, the CDR3 is TGTGCCAGCAGCTTGACAGAAGTCCCTGAAGCTTTCTTT. Translation: CASSLTEVPEAFF.

The chain employs TRBV20-1 and TRBJ1-4, with D maybe TRBD1 (5 bases). CDR3 length: 15 amino acids. Looked up from germline, CDR1 is DFQATT and CDR2 is SNEGSKA (reference sequence). With 0 bases removed from V and 8 bases from J, the gap between germline ends came to 16 bases. Written as DNA, the CDR3 is TGCAGTGCTAGAGACTGGAACAGGAACTACGAAAAACTGTTTTTT. Amino acid sequence: CSARDWNRNYEKLFF.